The 14 T cell receptor beta chains reported below all come from one sample, sequenced in a study of shared clonotypes between healthy human individuals. The table came from immunoSEQ multiplex PCR; TCRdb's copy has only in-frame clones and leaves some out. The sample records roughly 2.2 million clones, approximately 95% being singletons. The sequenced sample was naive CD4+ T cells from PBMCs. Subset meaning: CD45RA+ positively selected. The receptors were gathered from a man aged 18 to 29 in good health. Some clones in this sample may be carry-over from other donors' samples.

In its sample, this clone was seen once. J is TRBJ1-5 and V is TRBV28, with TRBD1 as a possible D gene (6 bases). CDR1 MDHEN and CDR2 SYDVKM come from the germline V gene. The CDR3 has 13 amino acids. V shed 3 bases and J shed 9 bases, with 12 bases lying between them. This CDR3 is CASSFGGLGPQHF. The CDR3, as DNA: TGTGCCAGCAGTTTTGGGGGCCTAGGGCCCCAGCATTTT.

This chain uses TRBV19 with TRBJ2-2; D is perhaps TRBD2 (5 bases). The CDR3 runs to 15 residues. The V and J ends lost 4 bases and 4 bases respectively, with 13 bases between them. Germline values: CDR1 LNHDA, CDR2 SQIVND (reference sequence). CDR3 sequence (DNA): TGTGCCAGTAGTACCCCCCGGAGGCTCACCGGGGAGCTGTTTTTT. Protein sequence: CASSTPRRLTGELFF.

The V gene is TRBV7-9, the J gene TRBJ1-2, with D possibly being TRBD1 (6 bases). The CDR3 runs 18 residues. Per the germline V gene, CDR1 is SEHNR and CDR2 is FQNEAQ (reference sequence). The V gene lost 4 bases and the J gene lost 0 bases, with 21 bases spanning the gap. The CDR3 DNA sequence: TGTGCCAGCAGCTCTCCTTCCGGGACACTACCTGCTAACTATGGCTACACCTTC. Translated, it gives CASSSPSGTLPANYGYTF.

This sequence joins TRBV6-1 and TRBJ2-7, with D maybe TRBD1 (6 bases). Trimming shortened V by 3 bases and J by 0 bases, and 15 bases separated the two germline ends. Per the germline V gene, CDR1 is MNHNS and CDR2 is SASEGT. The CDR3 covers 16 residues. The CDR3 DNA sequence: TGTGCCAGCAGTGAGCCTACAGGGAGAAGCTCCTACGAGCAGTACTTC. It translates to CASSEPTGRSSYEQYF.

The J gene is TRBJ1-5, the V gene TRBV6-1, with TRBD1 as a possible D gene (5 bases). Per the germline V gene, CDR1 is MNHNS and CDR2 is SASEGT. CDR3 length equals 13 residues. Trimming cost V 4 bases and J 9 bases, with 13 bases left between them. CDR3 nucleotides: TGTGCCAGCAGTGCGCAGGGTCTACCGCCCCAGCATTTT. Amino acid sequence: CASSAQGLPPQHF.

V gene TRBV28 combines with J gene TRBJ1-1; a weak D match, TRBD1 (6 bases). The germline V gene encodes CDR1 MDHEN and CDR2 SYDVKM. The CDR3 covers 15 residues. V was pared by 7 bases and J by 4 bases, with 19 bases between. CDR3: CASTLGQGIGTEAFF. CDR3 nucleotides: TGTGCCAGCACCCTAGGGCAGGGGATAGGCACTGAAGCTTTCTTT.

The chain links TRBV7-3 to TRBJ2-1, with D perhaps TRBD1 or TRBD2 (5 bases each). The germline V gene has CDR1 SGHTA and CDR2 FQGTGA. Trimming pared 4 bases from V and 9 bases from J, leaving 13 bases between. This CDR3 region has 13 residues. This CDR3 is CASSSQFGAEQFF. CDR3 in DNA: TGTGCCAGCAGCTCCCAATTCGGGGCTGAGCAGTTCTTC.

The chain carries TRBV19 and TRBJ1-5, with 8 positions matching TRBD1. Germline V gives CDR1 LNHDA, CDR2 SQIVND (reference sequence). The CDR3 extends over 16 amino acids. The ends lost 7 bases at V and 0 bases at J; junction bases unmatched: 8. CDR3 protein: CASTPRTGSSNQPQHF. In DNA form, the CDR3 reads TGTGCCAGTACCCCACGGACAGGGAGTAGCAATCAGCCCCAGCATTTT.

This rearrangement joins TRBV5-1 to TRBJ2-1, with a weak D call TRBD2 (6 bases). This CDR3 spans 15 amino acids. Trimming left V 3 bases short and J 0 bases short, with 10 bases between. In germline, CDR1 is SGHRS, CDR2 YFSETQ. The CDR3 DNA reads as TGCGCCAGCAGCTCCGCCGGGAGCTCCTACAATGAGCAGTTCTTC. The encoded protein is CASSSAGSSYNEQFF.

Notes on this clone: Since a much larger clone is just one base distant, this may be a read error. Distinct nucleotide sequences in the sample also encode this CDR3. The chain links TRBV5-5 to TRBJ1-1, with D possibly TRBD1 on 5 matching bases. CDR3 length: 13 residues. Germline V gives CDR1 SGHKS, CDR2 YYEKEE (reference sequence). Trimming took 1 base from V and 1 from J, leaving 5 bases between them. CDR3 nucleotides: TGTGCCAGCAGCTTGCAGGGGAACACTGAAGCTTTCTTT. Amino acids: CASSLQGNTEAFF.

The chain links TRBV7-6 to TRBJ2-1; 8 nucleotides line up with TRBD1. CDR1 and CDR2 (germline): SGHVS, FNYEAQ. This CDR3 contains 16 residues. The J segment lost 9 bases and the V segment lost 3 bases, leaving 13 bases of the junction unmatched. CDR3 in amino acids: CASSLGAGQGWSEQFF. The CDR3 DNA is TGTGCCAGCAGCTTGGGGGCCGGACAGGGATGGAGTGAGCAGTTCTTC.

This clone was recorded once. The V call is TRBV6-1, the J call TRBJ2-2; maybe TRBD1 (6 bases). The CDR3 contains 21 residues. Germline-derived CDR1 and CDR2 are MNHNS and SASEGT. V was pared by 0 bases and J by 6 bases, with 29 bases between. The CDR3 nucleotides read TGTGCCAGCAGTGAAGCGCTTCGTGGGATGGGGGCCGTCGACTTGGCCGGGGAGCTGTTTTTT. It is translated as CASSEALRGMGAVDLAGELFF.

J is TRBJ2-5 and V is TRBV19; unclear D gene. Germline V CDR1 and CDR2: LNHDA, SQIVND (reference sequence). V was trimmed by 3 bases and J by 5 bases, leaving 13 bases between them. The CDR3 is 14 residues long. The CDR3 region has the DNA TGTGCCAGTAGTATTCGGCTAGTGCATGAGACCCAGTACTTC. It codes for CASSIRLVHETQYF.

The V gene is TRBV19, the J gene TRBJ1-5, with TRBD1 matching 7 bases. CDR1 and CDR2 from the germline V gene are LNHDA and SQIVND (reference sequence). The CDR3 runs 15 residues. Unmatched junction bases numbered 5, after V lost 4 bases and J lost 2 bases. CDR3 residues: CASSTDRDGNQPQHF. The CDR3 region has the DNA TGTGCCAGTAGTACCGACAGGGATGGCAATCAGCCCCAGCATTTT. The full variable domain, completed using reference TRBV19 and TRBJ1-5, is DGGITQSPKYLFRKEGQNVTLSCEQNLNHDAMYWYRQDPGQGLRLIYYSQIVNDFQKGDIAEGYSVSREKKESFPLTVTSAQKNPTAFYLCASSTDRDGNQPQHFGDGTRLSIL.